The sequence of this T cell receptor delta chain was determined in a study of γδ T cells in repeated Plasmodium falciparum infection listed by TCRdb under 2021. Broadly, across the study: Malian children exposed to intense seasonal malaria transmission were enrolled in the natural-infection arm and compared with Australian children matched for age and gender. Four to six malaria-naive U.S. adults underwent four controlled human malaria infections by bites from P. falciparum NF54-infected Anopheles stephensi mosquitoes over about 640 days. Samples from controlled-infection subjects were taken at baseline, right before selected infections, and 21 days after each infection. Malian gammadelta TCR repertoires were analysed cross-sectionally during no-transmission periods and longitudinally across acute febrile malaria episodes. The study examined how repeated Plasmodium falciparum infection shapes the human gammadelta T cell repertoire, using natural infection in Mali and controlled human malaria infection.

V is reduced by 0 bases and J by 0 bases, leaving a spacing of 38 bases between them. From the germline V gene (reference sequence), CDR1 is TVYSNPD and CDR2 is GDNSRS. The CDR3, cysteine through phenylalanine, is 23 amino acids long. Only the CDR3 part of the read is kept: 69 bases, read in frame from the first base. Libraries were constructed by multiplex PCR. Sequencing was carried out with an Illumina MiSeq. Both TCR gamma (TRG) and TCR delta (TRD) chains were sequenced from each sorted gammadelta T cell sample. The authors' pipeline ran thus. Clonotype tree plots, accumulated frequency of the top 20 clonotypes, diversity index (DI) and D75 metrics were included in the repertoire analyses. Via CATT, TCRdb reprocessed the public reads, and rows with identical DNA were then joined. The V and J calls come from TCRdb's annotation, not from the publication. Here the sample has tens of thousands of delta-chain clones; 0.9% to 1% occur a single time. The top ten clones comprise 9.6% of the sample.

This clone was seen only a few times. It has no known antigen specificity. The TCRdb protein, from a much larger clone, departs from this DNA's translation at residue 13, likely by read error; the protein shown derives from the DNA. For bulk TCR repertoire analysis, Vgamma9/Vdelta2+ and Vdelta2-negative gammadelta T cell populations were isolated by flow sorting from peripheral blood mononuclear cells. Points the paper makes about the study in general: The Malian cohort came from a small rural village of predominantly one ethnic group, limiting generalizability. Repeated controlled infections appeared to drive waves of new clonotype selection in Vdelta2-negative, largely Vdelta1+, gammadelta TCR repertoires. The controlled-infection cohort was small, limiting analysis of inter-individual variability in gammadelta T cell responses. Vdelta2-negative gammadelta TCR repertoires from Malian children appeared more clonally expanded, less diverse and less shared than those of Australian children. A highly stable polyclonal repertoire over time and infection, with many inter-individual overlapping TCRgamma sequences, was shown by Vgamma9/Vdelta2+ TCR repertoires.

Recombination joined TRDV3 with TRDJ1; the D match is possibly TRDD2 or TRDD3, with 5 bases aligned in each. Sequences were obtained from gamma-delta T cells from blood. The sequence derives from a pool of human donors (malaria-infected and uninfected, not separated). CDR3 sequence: CAFRGVRSGLQGEGLLYTDKLIF. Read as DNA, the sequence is TGTGCCTTTAGAGGGGTTAGGTCGGGCCTACAGGGTGAGGGATTACTGTACACCGATAAACTCATCTTT.